Given below is one T cell receptor (beta chain) in context. The repertoire was sequenced with immunoSEQ multiplex PCR; TCRdb's copy has only in-frame clones and lacks some. Altogether more than 70,000 clones are present, approximately 83% being singletons, with the ten largest covering 2%. The data belong to a study of OX40 agonist ivuxolimab in advanced cancers. Whole-study context: Ivuxolimab was delivered to patients intravenously every 2 weeks at doses spanning 0.01 to 10 mg/kg. Cancers in dose escalation were hepatocellular, melanoma, renal cell and head and neck. At around 83% male, the cohort had a mean age of about 60 years, ranging from about 23 to 79.

Prior autoimmune disease or systemic immunosuppression barred patients. The V gene lost 0 bases and the J gene lost 5 bases, with 5 bases spanning the gap. Germline CDR1 SGHDT, CDR2 YYEEEE. The CDR3 has 12 residues. This specimen consisted of CD4+ or CD8+ T cells sorted from blood, obtained in a trial of the OX40 agonist ivuxolimab. This TCR came from an adult with an advanced solid tumor such as melanoma, head and neck, liver or kidney cancer. The rearrangement uses TRBV5-6 and TRBJ1-2, with unresolved D. In nucleotides, the CDR3 is TGTGCCAGCAGCTTGGTGGGTTATGGCTACACCTTC. Translation: CASSLVGYGYTF.